Following are 19 T cell receptor beta chains from one sample sequenced in a study of cytomegalovirus exposure and HLA in healthy donors. PCR primers comprised 60 Vbeta and 13 Jbeta primers. TCRdb keeps only in-frame clones here, not all; method: immunoSEQ multiplex PCR. The table shows roughly 190,000 clones, with around 80% occurring only once. The source material was PBMCs. Receptors were obtained from a woman aged 35 to 49 in good health and CMV-seronegative.

This chain joins TRBV2 and TRBJ1-5; weak D call: TRBD1 (5 bases). The CDR3 contains 17 residues. Germline V gives CDR1 SNHLY, CDR2 FYNNEI. V was pared by 6 bases and J by 0 bases, with 18 bases between. CDR3 bases: TGTGCCAGCAGGGGGCTAGGACGTGGTGATAGCAATCAGCCCCAGCATTTT. Protein sequence: CASRGLGRGDSNQPQHF.

This chain connects TRBV29-1 to TRBJ1-1; no firm D call. V lost 7 bases, J lost 1 base, and 25 bases lay in between. The CDR3 length is 17 residues. The germline V gene encodes CDR1 SQVTM and CDR2 ANQGSEA. Here the CDR3 DNA reads TGCAGCGCTTTGATCGGGCTTCGACGGGAACGGAACACTGAAGCTTTCTTT. Encoded protein: CSALIGLRRERNTEAFF. Full variable domain (rest looked up from reference TRBV29-1 and TRBJ1-1): SAVISQKPSRDICQRGTSLTIQCQVDSQVTMMFWYRQQPGQSLTLIATANQGSEATYESGFVIDKFPISRPNLTFSTLTVSNMSPEDSSIYLCSALIGLRRERNTEAFFGQGTRLTVV.

The sample holds one count of this clone. The chain has TRBV19 and TRBJ1-1; 7 positions match TRBD1. V gave up 3 bases and J gave up 2 bases; unmatched junction bases: 3. Germline loops: CDR1 LNHDA, CDR2 SQIVND (reference sequence). CDR3 length equals 14 residues. The CDR3, as DNA: TGTGCCAGTAGTATGGGACAGCCTAACACTGAAGCTTTCTTT. Encoded protein: CASSMGQPNTEAFF.

Note on this clone: The germline gene is not matched at one end of the junction; a read error may be the cause. J is TRBJ2-7 and V is TRBV6-5, with D perhaps matching TRBD2 (6 bases). The CDR3 totals 13 residues. Germline CDR1 MNHEY, CDR2 SVGAGI. The CDR3 sequence: CASSYPNSRDCRF. The CDR3 nucleotides are TGTGCCAGCAGTTACCCCAATTCCCGGGACTGTCGCTTC.

The chain has TRBV6-5 and TRBJ1-6; 8 bases map to TRBD1. CDR1 and CDR2 (germline): MNHEY, SVGAGI. The V gene end was trimmed by 6 bases and the J gene end by 5 bases; junction bases not matched to a gene: 6. CDR3 length: 15 amino acids. The CDR3 DNA follows: TGTGCCAGCAGACTACCGGGACAGGATAATTCACCCCTCCACTTT. It is translated as CASRLPGQDNSPLHF.

This sequence joins TRBV5-6 and TRBJ2-5; TRBD1 might be the D (5 bases). Trimming pared 1 base from V and 1 base from J, leaving 8 bases between. This CDR3 is 14 amino acids long. From germline, CDR1 is SGHDT and CDR2 YYEEEE. The CDR3 loop reads CASSLLGAQETQYF. DNA for the CDR3: TGTGCCAGCAGCTTGCTTGGGGCCCAAGAGACCCAGTACTTC.

The chain combines TRBV15 with TRBJ1-5; 7 bases are shared with TRBD1. Germline trimming cut 0 bases from V and 6 bases from J; bases unmatched to any gene: 5. CDR1 and CDR2 from the germline V gene are LNHNV and YYDKDF (reference sequence). CDR3 length: 15 amino acids. The CDR3 protein is CATSRDVSGGQPQHF. For the CDR3, the DNA is TGTGCCACCAGCAGAGATGTATCAGGGGGTCAGCCCCAGCATTTT. Full variable domain (remainder filled in from reference TRBV15 and TRBJ1-5): DAMVIQNPRYQVTQFGKPVTLSCSQTLNHNVMYWYQQKSSQAPKLLFHYYDKDFNNEADTPDNFQSRRPNTSFCFLDIRSPGLGDTAMYLCATSRDVSGGQPQHFGDGTRLSIL.

The V gene is TRBV9, the J gene TRBJ2-1; 8 bases align to TRBD2. The CDR3 runs to 18 residues. With V trimmed by 2 bases and J by 4 bases, 14 bases remained unmatched. The germline gives CDR1 SGDLS, CDR2 YYNGEE. CDR3 nucleotides: TGTGCCAGCAGCGTCCGAGGCGGAGGTTTAGCGGGGTACAATGAGCAGTTCTTC. Its translation is CASSVRGGGLAGYNEQFF.

V usage is TRBV27 and J usage is TRBJ2-3; TRBD2 matches 12 bases. V dropped 8 bases and J dropped 5; count of bases not matched to a gene: 29. The CDR3 is 22 amino acids. Germline loops: CDR1 MNHEY, CDR2 SMNVEV (reference sequence). The CDR3 bases are TGTGCCAGCGGCCTAGGACCGCCCCTAGCAGGACTAGCGGGATGGGTGAGAGATACGCAGTATTTT. Translating it yields CASGLGPPLAGLAGWVRDTQYF.

This chain joins TRBV6-5 and TRBJ2-1, with a weak D call TRBD1 (6 bases). This CDR3 is built from 14 residues. Trimming removed 6 bases from V and 2 bases from J, with 11 bases in between. Germline loops: CDR1 MNHEY, CDR2 SVGAGI. CDR3 sequence (DNA): TGTGCCAGCAGCACAGGGAATCCCTACAATGAGCAGTTCTTC. Residues: CASSTGNPYNEQFF.

The CDR3 region has the DNA TGTGCCAGCAGTGAGGGGAGGCTCAATCAGCCCCAGCATTTT. It encodes CASSEGRLNQPQHF. The rearrangement uses TRBV2 and TRBJ1-5; D not certain. The germline V and J ends were trimmed by 3 bases and 3 bases, with 9 bases remaining between them. Germline CDR1 reads SNHLY; CDR2 reads FYNNEI. This CDR3 is built from 14 residues. The variable domain in full, completed from reference TRBV2 and TRBJ1-5, reads EPEVTQTPSHQVTQMGQEVILRCVPISNHLYFYWYRQILGQKVEFLVSFYNNEISEKSEIFDDQFSVERPDGSNFTLKIRSTKLEDSAMYFCASSEGRLNQPQHFGDGTRLSIL.

The genes are TRBV27 and TRBJ1-2; D not certain. V lost 6 bases and J 8 bases, leaving 16 bases between the germline ends. The CDR3 consists of 13 residues. Germline-derived CDR1 and CDR2 are MNHEY and SMNVEV (reference sequence). CDR3 nucleotides: TGTGCCAGCAGCACCCATCAGGAAACGGGCTACACCTTC. Translation: CASSTHQETGYTF.

The chain uses TRBV11-3 and TRBJ2-1; 7 bases map to TRBD2. J lost 6 bases, V lost 0 bases, and 11 bases had no gene match. The CDR3 consists of 17 residues. Germline-derived CDR1 and CDR2 are SGHNT and YENEEA. The CDR3 DNA sequence: TGTGCCAGCAGCTTAGAGGTTGGAAGCGGGACCCGCAATGAGCAGTTCTTC. It yields the protein CASSLEVGSGTRNEQFF.

The chain carries TRBV10-1 and TRBJ1-2, with D possibly being TRBD1 (5 bases). CDR3 length: 12 amino acids. CDR1 WNHNN and CDR2 SYGVQD come from the germline V gene (reference sequence). V lost 8 bases, J lost 5 bases, and 12 bases lay in between. The CDR3 DNA sequence: TGCGCCAGCCCTCCGCGGGGGTATGGCTACACCTTC. Encoded protein: CASPPRGYGYTF.

The chain joins TRBV7-2 to TRBJ2-3; D not certain. The V end was cut by 5 bases, the J end by 0 bases, with 9 bases between. CDR1 and CDR2 from the germline V gene are SGHTA and FQGNSA. This CDR3 comprises 14 residues. CDR3 in amino acids: CASSPYYSTDTQYF. CDR3 coding DNA: TGTGCCAGCAGCCCGTACTACAGCACAGATACGCAGTATTTT.

Points on this clone: The CDR3 ends on some other residue instead of the conserved phenylalanine or tryptophan, so this is likely a read error. The DNA is omitted, as the CDR3 cannot be located on it reliably, and the CDR3 follows TCRdb's listing. The chain uses TRBV21-1 and TRBJ2-7; TRBD2, the table's D call, was not compared with the DNA. TRBV21-1 is listed as a pseudogene. The CDR3 length is 12 residues, termini included. The CDR3: CASSNEGLAGVG.

The chain employs TRBV19 and TRBJ1-1; TRBD1 aligns across 7 bases. Looked up from germline, CDR1 is LNHDA and CDR2 is SQIVND (reference sequence). This CDR3 is built from 14 residues. Trimming cost V 5 bases and J 10 bases; bases outside gene matches: 13. The CDR3 DNA follows: TGTGCCAGTAGTGTTCTACAGGGGCCGAACCGAGCTTTCTTT. Protein: CASSVLQGPNRAFF.

This chain links TRBV9 with TRBJ2-1; the D gene is possibly TRBD1 (6 bases). This CDR3 spans 17 amino acids. Germline values: CDR1 SGDLS, CDR2 YYNGEE. Trimming removed 0 bases from V and 4 bases from J, with 17 bases in between. In nucleotides, the CDR3 is TGTGCCAGCAGCGTAGGGCCCGGACAGTCCCCTTACAATGAGCAGTTCTTC. Its protein is CASSVGPGQSPYNEQFF.

The sample holds one count of this clone. The chain couples TRBV18 to TRBJ2-1; 16 bases are shared with TRBD2. Looked up from germline, CDR1 is KGHSH and CDR2 is LQKENI. J gave up 2 bases and V 6 bases, and 10 bases lay outside the gene matches. The CDR3 sequence is 19 residues long. CDR3 sequence: CASSSKPGLAGGTYNEQFF. The CDR3 DNA reads as TGTGCCAGCTCGAGTAAACCGGGACTAGCGGGAGGGACCTACAATGAGCAGTTCTTC.